This T cell receptor (beta chain) emerged from a study of T cells in Graves' hyperthyroidism and ophthalmopathy. About the study: Staff took peripheral blood when the initial diagnosis was made, before any treatment began.

Amplification targeted TCR beta CDR3 regions from RNA transcripts. Researchers ran a first-round RT-PCR on the TCR CDR3 using the HTBI primer set. TCRdb recomputed calls from the multiplex PCR reads with MiXCR, one row per CDR3 protein. The sample records some 530,000 distinct CDR3 sequences, about 20% being singletons. V was trimmed by 6 bases and J by 11 bases, leaving 18 bases between them. There are 13 residues in the CDR3. Germline CDR1 is SGHTA and CDR2 is FQGNSA. This clonotype was counted ten times or more. No antigen is known for it. Uncontrolled infections, other autoimmune diseases, pregnancy or lactation led to exclusion of patients. The study based diagnoses on clinical symptoms, serum thyroxine and TRAb, thyroid ultrasound and orbital computed tomography. Notes on the study in general: It was a median about 6 months before onset that the model predicted ophthalmopathy.

The chain has TRBV7-2 and TRBJ2-3, with unresolved D. The TCR comes from a woman aged 65 to 85 with Graves' ophthalmopathy. The sample comprised blood. The DNA for the CDR3 is TGTGCCAGCAGACCACTCGGTAGCCGCATGCAGTATTTT. Protein product: CASRPLGSRMQYF.